Shown below are 31 T cell receptor beta chains from a single sample sequenced in a study of cytomegalovirus exposure and HLA in healthy donors. The study ran its PCR with 60 Vbeta and 13 Jbeta primers. The method was immunoSEQ multiplex PCR; TCRdb's version includes in-frame clones alone and lacks a portion of them. The sample contains 95,000 to 150,000 clones, approximately 80% of which appear only once. Sequenced material: PBMCs. Every receptor here comes from a man younger than 45 in good health and CMV-seropositive.

V gene TRBV7-9 combines with J gene TRBJ1-1, with a weak D call TRBD1 (5 bases). Between the trimmed V and J ends, which lost 5 bases and 2 bases, there was a span of 15 bases. Germline V gene lookup returns CDR1 SEHNR and CDR2 FQNEAQ (reference sequence). This CDR3 is 15 amino acids long. The CDR3 region has the DNA TGTGCCAGCAGCCTCCTCAGGGTGGGTAACACTGAAGCTTTCTTT. This sequence encodes CASSLLRVGNTEAFF. The whole variable domain, remainder taken from reference TRBV7-9 and TRBJ1-1, is DTGVSQNPRHKITKRGQNVTFRCDPISEHNRLYWYRQTLGQGPEFLTYFQNEAQLEKSRLLSDRFSAERPKGSFSTLEIQRTEQGDSAMYLCASSLLRVGNTEAFFGQGTRLTVV.

V usage is TRBV29-1 and J usage is TRBJ1-2; perhaps TRBD1 as D (5 bases). The CDR3 consists of 12 residues. With 4 bases removed from V and 4 bases from J, the gap between germline ends came to 10 bases. Per germline, CDR1 SQVTM and CDR2 ANQGSEA. The chain's CDR3 is CSVAGTVYGYTF. DNA for the CDR3: TGCAGCGTTGCTGGGACTGTCTATGGCTACACCTTC.

The rearrangement uses TRBV5-6 and TRBJ2-7; a weak D match, TRBD1 (6 bases). There are 15 residues in the CDR3. The V end lost 0 bases, the J end lost 7 bases, and 17 bases lay between the germline ends. Germline-derived CDR1 and CDR2 are SGHDT and YYEEEE. CDR3 bases: TGTGCCAGCAGCTTGGGAGGGACATGGTTGAGGGAGCAGTACTTC. Translation: CASSLGGTWLREQYF. The variable domain in full, with the rest retrieved from reference TRBV5-6 and TRBJ2-7, is DAGVTQSPTHLIKTRGQQVTLRCSPKSGHDTVSWYQQALGQGPQFIFQYYEEEERQRGNFPDRFSGHQFPNYSSELNVNALLLGDSALYLCASSLGGTWLREQYFGPGTRLTVT.

The J gene is TRBJ2-1, the V gene TRBV11-2, with D maybe TRBD2 (7 bases). The germline V gene encodes CDR1 SGHAT and CDR2 FQNNGV. Trimming took 6 bases from V and 5 from J, leaving 14 bases between them. This CDR3 is 14 amino acids long. This chain's CDR3 is CASSQTGRDNEQFF. DNA of the CDR3: TGTGCCAGCAGTCAAACAGGGAGGGACAATGAGCAGTTCTTC. Variable domain in full (rest from reference TRBV11-2 and TRBJ2-1): EAGVAQSPRYKIIEKRQSVAFWCNPISGHATLYWYQQILGQGPKLLIQFQNNGVVDDSQLPKDRFSAERLKGVDSTLKIQPAKLEDSAVYLCASSQTGRDNEQFFGPGTRLTVL.

The V gene is TRBV2, the J gene TRBJ2-3; 8 nucleotides align to TRBD2. V shed 9 bases and J 2 bases; nucleotides not matched to a gene: 13. CDR1 is SNHLY, CDR2 FYNNEI, per germline. The CDR3 runs 16 residues. For the CDR3, the DNA is TGTGCCAGTCGAGCCTTGAGCGGGGGATTCACAGATACGCAGTATTTT. Its translation is CASRALSGGFTDTQYF. Full variable domain (missing parts from reference TRBV2 and TRBJ2-3): EPEVTQTPSHQVTQMGQEVILRCVPISNHLYFYWYRQILGQKVEFLVSFYNNEISEKSEIFDDQFSVERPDGSNFTLKIRSTKLEDSAMYFCASRALSGGFTDTQYFGPGTRLTVL.

Only one count was recorded for this clone. This rearrangement joins TRBV19 to TRBJ2-2; maybe TRBD2 (6 bases). Trimming pared 4 bases from V and 3 bases from J, leaving 12 bases between. This CDR3 comprises 15 residues. CDR1 and CDR2 (germline): LNHDA, SQIVND (reference sequence). This chain's CDR3 is CASSTQGLDTGELFF. CDR3 nucleotides: TGTGCCAGTAGTACCCAGGGACTCGACACCGGGGAGCTGTTTTTT.

This clone was picked up one time. The chain is built from TRBV9 and TRBJ1-2; perhaps TRBD1 as D (5 bases). Germline V gives CDR1 SGDLS, CDR2 YYNGEE. The CDR3 is made up of 15 amino acids. Trimming pared 4 bases from V and 6 bases from J, leaving 19 bases between. For the CDR3, the DNA is TGTGCCAGCAGCCCAGGGAGGGGCCCGGGAGATGGCTACACCTTC. Residues: CASSPGRGPGDGYTF.

Notes on this clone: An end of the junction differs from the germline gene, which may be a read error. The chain recombines TRBV12-5 with TRBJ2-6, with 8 bases fitting TRBD1. The CDR3 runs 18 residues. Germline loops: CDR1 LGHNT, CDR2 FRNRAP. The CDR3 coding sequence is TGTGCTAGTGGTCCCCTCTCAGGGGGCCCTGGTGGGGCCAACGGCCTGACTTTC. Encoded protein: CASGPLSGGPGGANGLTF.

This clone was seen only a few times. The chain uses TRBV7-8 and TRBJ1-1; tentatively, D is TRBD1 (6 bases). V was cut by 5 bases and J by 7 bases, with 17 bases left in between. The CDR3 covers 14 residues. Germline V gene sequence: CDR1 SGHVS, CDR2 FQNEAQ. The CDR3 DNA reads TGTGCCAGCAGCCTACGCGTGGGGGCCCGTGAAGCTTTCTTT. It translates to CASSLRVGAREAFF.

J is TRBJ1-2 and V is TRBV6-1; a weak D match, TRBD1 (6 bases). Per germline, CDR1 MNHNS and CDR2 SASEGT. This CDR3 is 15 amino acids long. Trimming took off 1 base at V and 7 bases at J, with 16 bases between the two ends. CDR3 in DNA: TGTGCCAGCAGTGAAGGGCGGGGGGCCTCCAGTGGCTACACCTTC. Protein: CASSEGRGASSGYTF.

The chain links TRBV27 to TRBJ2-1; TRBD2 matches at 12 bases. The trim removed 5 bases at V and 4 bases at J, leaving 9 bases unmatched. CDR1 and CDR2 from the germline V gene are MNHEY and SMNVEV (reference sequence). CDR3 length: 17 amino acids. DNA for the CDR3: TGTGCCAGCAGTCTCCTAACTAGCGGGGGGCTGTACAATGAGCAGTTCTTC. This translates into CASSLLTSGGLYNEQFF.

The chain is built from TRBV6-4 and TRBJ2-2, with a tentative D call TRBD2 (5 bases). The germline CDR1 and CDR2 sequences are MRHNA and SNTAGT. The CDR3 length is 13 residues. V gave up 8 bases and J gave up 1 base, with 8 bases separating them. CDR3 bases: TGTGCCAGCCGGACTGAGAACACCGGGGAGCTGTTTTTT. Its protein product is CASRTENTGELFF.

The CDR3 DNA reads as TGCGCCAGCAGCCCTCCTAGACAGGGGATCCACGAGCAGTACTTC. Translating gives CASSPPRQGIHEQYF. This chain connects TRBV5-1 to TRBJ2-7; TRBD1 agrees at 8 bases. With 4 bases clipped from V and 5 bases from J, the junction kept 11 bases outside the gene matches. Germline V gives CDR1 SGHRS, CDR2 YFSETQ. This CDR3 has 15 amino acids.

The chain is built from TRBV25-1 and TRBJ1-5; a weak D match, TRBD1 (5 bases). In germline, CDR1 is MGHDK, CDR2 SYGVNS. This CDR3 has 17 amino acids. V shed 9 bases and J shed 4 bases, with 25 bases lying between them. CDR3 DNA sequence: TGTGCCAGAGGACAAGGGCAGCACCAAGGTGTTAATCAGCCCCAGCATTTT. It translates to CARGQGQHQGVNQPQHF. The full variable domain, in which reference TRBV25-1 and TRBJ1-5 provide the parts outside the CDR3, is EADIYQTPRYLVIGTGKKITLECSQTMGHDKMYWYQQDPGMELHLIHYSYGVNSTEKGDLSSESTVSRIRTEHFPLTLESARPSHTSQYLCARGQGQHQGVNQPQHFGDGTRLSIL.

The rearrangement uses TRBV5-1 and TRBJ2-2; 8 bases map to TRBD1. The CDR3 loop spans 17 amino acids. CDR1 and CDR2 (germline): SGHRS, YFSETQ. J was trimmed by 7 bases and V by 0 bases; bases with no gene match: 11. CDR3 residues: CASSLAAGTGLGGELFF. DNA of the CDR3: TGCGCCAGCAGCTTGGCCGCGGGGACAGGTTTAGGCGGGGAGCTGTTTTTT.

The chain carries TRBV4-1 and TRBJ1-2, with a weak D call TRBD1 (6 bases). Germline values: CDR1 MGHRA, CDR2 YSYEKL. CDR3 length: 15 residues. The V and J ends lost 1 base and 4 bases respectively, with 13 bases between them. The CDR3 reads CASSQGTGSSYGYTF. The CDR3 nucleotides read TGCGCCAGCAGCCAAGGTACAGGGTCAAGCTATGGCTACACCTTC.

The V call is TRBV5-5, the J call TRBJ2-3, with TRBD2 matching over 9 bases. Germline assignment: CDR1 SGHKS and CDR2 YYEKEE (reference sequence). J lost 5 bases, V lost 0 bases, and 10 bases had no gene match. The CDR3 sequence is 17 residues long. CDR3 DNA: TGTGCCAGCAGCTTGGCACCGGGCGGGGGGGCTGAAGATACGCAGTATTTT. Translation: CASSLAPGGGAEDTQYF. Supplemented by reference TRBV5-5 and TRBJ2-3, the full variable domain reads DAGVTQSPTHLIKTRGQQVTLRCSPISGHKSVSWYQQVLGQGPQFIFQYYEKEERGRGNFPDRFSARQFPNYSSELNVNALLLGDSALYLCASSLAPGGGAEDTQYFGPGTRLTVL.

The V gene is TRBV18, the J gene TRBJ1-2; 7 nucleotides agree with TRBD1. The CDR3 contains 15 residues. CDR1 is KGHSH and CDR2 is LQKENI in the germline V gene. V dropped 2 bases and J dropped 4; count of bases not matched to a gene: 7. Written as DNA, the CDR3 is TGTGCCAGCTCACCAGGACAGGTCAGCGTCTATGGCTACACCTTC. It translates to CASSPGQVSVYGYTF.

V usage is TRBV10-3 and J usage is TRBJ2-5; no firm D call. With 3 bases removed from V and 10 bases from J, the gap between germline ends came to 12 bases. This CDR3 has 12 residues. Germline CDR1 reads ENHRY; CDR2 reads SYGVKD. The CDR3 here is CAISDYEKNQYF. Here the CDR3 DNA reads TGTGCCATCAGTGACTACGAAAAGAACCAGTACTTC.

The chain couples TRBV11-2 to TRBJ2-5, with D uncertain. The germline V gene encodes CDR1 SGHAT and CDR2 FQNNGV. The ends were cut back, 1 base at V and 10 bases at J, with 7 bases in the middle. CDR3 size: 11 residues. CDR3 coding DNA: TGTGCCAGCAGCTTAGGGCAAGACCAGTACTTC. Translating it yields CASSLGQDQYF.

The chain recombines TRBV9 with TRBJ2-3; D is unresolved. Trimming shortened V by 0 bases and J by 0 bases, and 8 bases separated the two germline ends. The CDR3 length is 15 residues. Germline assignment: CDR1 SGDLS and CDR2 YYNGEE. CDR3 region: CASSVGLTSTDTQYF. DNA of the CDR3: TGTGCCAGCAGCGTAGGGCTTACGAGCACAGATACGCAGTATTTT.

The chain joins TRBV13 to TRBJ2-7, with 9 bases aligning to TRBD2. The CDR3 contains 16 residues. With V trimmed by 5 bases and J by 3 bases, 11 bases remained unmatched. Germline CDR1 is PRHDT and CDR2 is FYEKMQ (reference sequence). The DNA for the CDR3 is TGTGCCAGCAGCCCATATTGGACTAGCGTTGGCTACGAGCAGTACTTC. Translating it yields CASSPYWTSVGYEQYF.

J is TRBJ1-2 and V is TRBV7-9, with D maybe TRBD1 (6 bases). The V gene's germline CDR1 is SEHNR and CDR2 FQNEAQ (reference sequence). V lost 2 bases, J lost 6 bases, and 10 bases lay in between. The CDR3 consists of 13 residues. The CDR3 coding sequence is TGTGCCAGCAGCTTACAGGGGCAGGATGGCTACACCTTC. This sequence encodes CASSLQGQDGYTF.

This clone was observed once. The chain uses TRBV7-6 and TRBJ2-5; unclear D gene. Trimming took off 2 bases at V and 11 bases at J, with 15 bases between the two ends. Germline lookup yields CDR1 SGHVS and CDR2 FNYEAQ. This CDR3 has 13 amino acids. The CDR3 reads CASSLSPTMEQYF. The CDR3 DNA is TGTGCCAGCAGCTTATCCCCGACGATGGAGCAGTACTTC.

V gene TRBV29-1 combines with J gene TRBJ1-3, with no clear D. The germline V gene has CDR1 SQVTM and CDR2 ANQGSEA. This CDR3 has 13 amino acids. Trimming removed 8 bases from V and 2 bases from J, with 13 bases in between. This CDR3 is CSSQREPGNTIYF. CDR3 bases: TGCAGCTCCCAGAGGGAACCTGGAAACACCATATATTTT.

This clone was found once. The V call is TRBV2, the J call TRBJ1-4; the D gene is possibly TRBD1 (5 bases). The CDR3 sequence is 13 residues long. Per the germline V gene, CDR1 is SNHLY and CDR2 is FYNNEI. V lost 6 bases and J lost 4, with 9 bases in between. The CDR3 is CASRTDDNEKLFF. Written as DNA, the CDR3 is TGTGCCAGCAGGACAGACGATAATGAAAAACTGTTTTTT. Full variable domain (remainder filled in from reference TRBV2 and TRBJ1-4): EPEVTQTPSHQVTQMGQEVILRCVPISNHLYFYWYRQILGQKVEFLVSFYNNEISEKSEIFDDQFSVERPDGSNFTLKIRSTKLEDSAMYFCASRTDDNEKLFFGSGTQLSVL.

The V gene is TRBV5-5, the J gene TRBJ1-1; D is ambiguous. This CDR3 spans 18 amino acids. The germline V and J ends were trimmed by 1 base and 0 bases, with 19 bases remaining between them. Germline assignment: CDR1 SGHKS and CDR2 YYEKEE (reference sequence). The CDR3 spells CASSLRGTAGGMNTEAFF. The CDR3 DNA sequence: TGTGCCAGCAGCTTGCGGGGTACAGCAGGCGGAATGAACACTGAAGCTTTCTTT.

J is TRBJ1-4 and V is TRBV18; D might be TRBD1 (5 bases). This CDR3 region has 14 residues. CDR1 and CDR2 from the germline V gene are KGHSH and LQKENI. Trimming took 3 bases from V and 4 from J, leaving 9 bases between them. CDR3 sequence: CASSPTALNEKLFF. In DNA form, the CDR3 reads TGTGCCAGCTCACCGACAGCGCTTAATGAAAAACTGTTTTTT. The complete variable domain, with remaining parts taken from reference TRBV18 and TRBJ1-4, reads NAGVMQNPRHLVRRRGQEARLRCSPMKGHSHVYWYRQLPEEGLKFMVYLQKENIIDESGMPKERFSAEFPKEGPSILRIQQVVRGDSAAYFCASSPTALNEKLFFGSGTQLSVL.

The chain combines TRBV11-1 with TRBJ1-6, with 7 bases aligning to TRBD1. This CDR3 spans 15 amino acids. The germline gives CDR1 SGHAT, CDR2 FQDESV (reference sequence). Losses at the gene ends were 4 bases for V and 6 bases for J; bases not matched to a gene: 6. The DNA for the CDR3 is TGTGCCAGCAGCTCCCGGGACAGAACTAATTCACCCCTCCACTTT. Its translation: CASSSRDRTNSPLHF.

The sample holds a few counts of this clone. The chain employs TRBV30 and TRBJ1-6; 7 bases are shared with TRBD1. Germline CDR1 and CDR2: GTSNPN and SVGIG (reference sequence). The CDR3 sequence is 16 residues long. The trim removed 3 bases at V and 0 bases at J, leaving 5 bases unmatched. The CDR3 DNA reads as TGTGCCTGGAGGGAACAGGGGAGCTCCTATAATTCACCCCTCCACTTT. Translating it yields CAWREQGSSYNSPLHF.

This clone has a handful of counts. This rearrangement joins TRBV7-8 to TRBJ2-7; D might be TRBD1 (5 bases). Per the germline V gene, CDR1 is SGHVS and CDR2 is FQNEAQ. This CDR3 contains 13 residues. The V end was cut by 1 base, the J end by 4 bases, with 8 bases between. DNA for the CDR3: TGTGCCAGCAGCTTAGGACAGAAGTACGAGCAGTACTTC. This gives the protein CASSLGQKYEQYF. The full variable domain, with the rest looked up from reference TRBV7-8 and TRBJ2-7, is GAGVSQSPRYKVAKRGQDVALRCDPISGHVSLFWYQQALGQGPEFLTYFQNEAQLDKSGLPSDRFFAERPEGSVSTLKIQRTQQEDSAVYLCASSLGQKYEQYFGPGTRLTVT.